This TCR beta chain was identified during a study of radiotherapy plus CTLA-4 blockade in lung cancer. Study context: Among patients, over 15% showed objective responses, and approximately 29% had disease control.

Deletions cut 2 bases from V and 1 base from J, with 5 bases between. The germline V gene encodes CDR1 SGHTA and CDR2 FQGTGA. The CDR3 runs 13 residues. Using immunoSEQ multiplex PCR, the repertoire was profiled, and TCRdb retains in-frame clones only, with some absent. The sample shows about 90,000 clones, around four fifths of them seen only once. Alongside CTLA-4 blockade with ipilimumab, patients with chemo-refractory metastatic non-small-cell lung cancer received focal radiation. A note on this clone: The antigen is undetermined.

Whole-study findings and limits: In blood, after radiotherapy plus ipilimumab, tumor-derived TCR clones expanded. Per reports, early blood T cell clone dynamics, plus interferon-beta, forecast response most strongly.

The chain uses TRBV7-3 and TRBJ2-5; D not certain. Source: peripheral blood, taken from a patient treated with radiotherapy plus ipilimumab. The TCR originated in a human donor with non-small cell lung cancer that progressed on radiotherapy plus ipilimumab. CDR3 in DNA: TGTGCCAGCAGCTTATCTGCCCAAGAGACCCAGTACTTC. The encoded protein is CASSLSAQETQYF.